The 20 T cell receptor beta chains in this list originate from one sample, sequenced in a study of shared clonotypes between healthy human individuals. The repertoire was sequenced with immunoSEQ multiplex PCR; TCRdb's copy has only in-frame clones and lacks some. The sample holds some 79,000 clones, roughly three fifths seen once. The source material was memory CD8+ T cells sorted from blood. Stated subset: CD45RO+ cells pooled with CCR7-negative TemRA cells. The origin of the receptors is a man aged 25 to 40 in good health.

The rearrangement uses TRBV7-2 and TRBJ2-2; D unresolved. Looked up from germline, CDR1 is SGHTA and CDR2 is FQGNSA. The ends were cut back, 5 bases at V and 6 bases at J, with 16 bases in the middle. This CDR3 is built from 15 residues. CDR3 sequence: CASSPWASRAGELFF. The CDR3 DNA sequence: TGTGCCAGCAGCCCGTGGGCTAGTCGGGCCGGGGAGCTGTTTTTT. Based on the CDR3 plus reference TRBV7-2 and TRBJ2-2, the full variable domain is GAGVSQSPSNKVTEKGKDVELRCDPISGHTALYWYRQSLGQGLEFLIYFQGNSAPDKSGLPSDRFSAERTGGSVSTLTIQRTQQEDSAVYLCASSPWASRAGELFFGEGSRLTVL.

The chain employs TRBV11-3 and TRBJ1-1; D ambiguous. V was trimmed by 1 base and J by 7 bases, leaving 7 bases between them. Germline V CDR1 and CDR2: SGHNT, YENEEA. This CDR3 region has 12 residues. The CDR3 protein is CASSLGRLEAFF. CDR3 nucleotides: TGTGCCAGCAGCTTAGGACGCCTTGAAGCTTTCTTT.

This sequence joins TRBV13 and TRBJ1-2; maybe TRBD1 (5 bases). The CDR3 loop spans 14 amino acids. The germline V gene has CDR1 PRHDT and CDR2 FYEKMQ (reference sequence). With 8 bases removed from V and 4 bases from J, the gap between germline ends came to 17 bases. CDR3 sequence: CASHLGREGYGYTF. DNA for the CDR3: TGTGCCAGCCACTTAGGCAGGGAGGGCTATGGCTACACCTTC.

V and J are TRBV4-1 and TRBJ2-5; either TRBD1 or TRBD2 may supply D (6 bases each). The CDR3 totals 14 residues. Germline CDR1 and CDR2: MGHRA and YSYEKL. Between the trimmed V and J ends, which lost 2 bases and 5 bases, there was a span of 12 bases. Written as DNA, the CDR3 is TGCGCCAGCAGCCAAATCGGGGGCCAGGAGACCCAGTACTTC. This codes for CASSQIGGQETQYF.

The rearrangement links TRBV6-5 to TRBJ2-5; TRBD2 matches at 9 bases. CDR1 MNHEY and CDR2 SVGAGI come from the germline V gene. Germline trimming cut 2 bases from V and 0 bases from J; bases unmatched to any gene: 1. This CDR3 spans 15 amino acids. The CDR3 DNA sequence: TGTGCCAGCAGTTACGCGGGAGGGTACCAAGAGACCCAGTACTTC. It codes for CASSYAGGYQETQYF.

The chain recombines TRBV28 with TRBJ1-1; 9 nucleotides agree with TRBD1. There are 13 residues in the CDR3. CDR1 is MDHEN and CDR2 is SYDVKM in the germline V gene. The V segment lost 7 bases and the J segment 4 bases; nucleotides outside the gene matches: 4. The CDR3 coding sequence is TGTGCCAGCATGGGGACAGGGATCACTGAAGCTTTCTTT. This translates into CASMGTGITEAFF.

The chain links TRBV25-1 to TRBJ2-7; TRBD2 is a possible D gene (6 bases). Trimming cost V 5 bases and J 11 bases, with 19 bases left between them. CDR3 size: 13 residues. Germline-derived CDR1 and CDR2 are MGHDK and SYGVNS. As DNA, the CDR3 is TGTGCCAGCAGTACGGCGGGGTCGGGGATGGAGTACTTC. This gives the protein CASSTAGSGMEYF.

The chain combines TRBV7-2 with TRBJ1-2; D is undetermined. The CDR3 extends over 14 amino acids. V was trimmed by 0 bases and J by 3 bases, leaving 8 bases between them. CDR1 and CDR2 from the germline V gene are SGHTA and FQGNSA. The CDR3 spells CASSLASRDYGYTF. Here the CDR3 DNA reads TGTGCCAGCAGCTTAGCTTCCAGAGACTATGGCTACACCTTC.

This sequence joins TRBV28 and TRBJ2-7, with 7 bases identical to TRBD2. The CDR3 length is 15 residues. V lost 6 bases, J lost 0 bases, and 8 bases stayed unmatched. Germline CDR1 and CDR2: MDHEN and SYDVKM. CDR3 amino acids: CASSLGRESSYEQYF. The CDR3 DNA follows: TGTGCCAGCAGCCTCGGGCGGGAGAGCTCCTACGAGCAGTACTTC.

This clone was observed a few times. The chain has TRBV5-5 and TRBJ1-5, with 8 bases aligning to TRBD1. Looked up from germline, CDR1 is SGHKS and CDR2 is YYEKEE (reference sequence). This CDR3 region has 16 residues. The V and J ends lost 2 bases and 1 base, in that order; junction bases with no gene match: 5. CDR3 in amino acids: CASSLGTGDSNQPQHF. The CDR3, as DNA: TGTGCCAGCAGCTTAGGGACAGGCGACAGCAATCAGCCCCAGCATTTT.

This clone occurred many times. The V call is TRBV28, the J call TRBJ2-7; 8 bases agree with TRBD2. CDR3 length equals 15 residues. Germline V gene data show CDR1 as MDHEN and CDR2 as SYDVKM. Germline trimming cut 3 bases from V and 5 bases from J; bases unmatched to any gene: 9. CDR3 DNA sequence: TGTGCCAGCAGTTTCTTCGGGAGGGGCCTTGACGAGCAGTACTTC. This translates into CASSFFGRGLDEQYF.

This chain links TRBV5-5 with TRBJ2-7, with D uncertain. Germline lookup yields CDR1 SGHKS and CDR2 YYEKEE (reference sequence). V dropped 0 bases and J dropped 0 bases, with 10 bases sitting between them. The CDR3 consists of 15 residues. The CDR3 bases are TGTGCCAGCAGCTTGGAAGCCCGCAGCTCCTACGAGCAGTACTTC. Protein: CASSLEARSSYEQYF.

This clone was counted many times. The rearrangement links TRBV27 to TRBJ2-2; 12 positions match TRBD2. Germline CDR1 MNHEY, CDR2 SMNVEV (reference sequence). V was clipped by 3 bases and J by 2 bases; unmatched bases: 1. The CDR3 sequence is 16 residues long. The CDR3 coding sequence is TGTGCCAGCAGTTTGACTAGCGGGAGTAACACCGGGGAGCTGTTTTTT. The encoded protein is CASSLTSGSNTGELFF.

The chain uses TRBV5-5 and TRBJ2-3; D remains unclear. Deletions cut 2 bases from V and 5 bases from J, with 6 bases between. The CDR3 runs to 12 residues. CDR1 and CDR2 from the germline V gene are SGHKS and YYEKEE (reference sequence). The CDR3 sequence is CASSFLQDTQYF. The CDR3 DNA is TGTGCCAGCAGCTTTCTACAAGATACGCAGTATTTT. The whole variable domain, remainder taken from reference TRBV5-5 and TRBJ2-3, is DAGVTQSPTHLIKTRGQQVTLRCSPISGHKSVSWYQQVLGQGPQFIFQYYEKEERGRGNFPDRFSARQFPNYSSELNVNALLLGDSALYLCASSFLQDTQYFGPGTRLTVL.

This chain links TRBV4-1 with TRBJ2-2; unclear D gene. Germline-derived CDR1 and CDR2 are MGHRA and YSYEKL. The CDR3 spans 12 residues. Trimming cost V 0 bases and J 9 bases, with 5 bases left between them. The chain's CDR3 is CASSQDNRELFF. In DNA form, the CDR3 reads TGCGCCAGCAGCCAAGATAACAGGGAGCTGTTTTTT.

The table lists this clone with many counts. V usage is TRBV6-6 and J usage is TRBJ2-5; D call uncertain. CDR3 length equals 12 residues. Trimming removed 2 bases from V and 14 bases from J, with 15 bases in between. The V gene's germline CDR1 is MNHNY and CDR2 SVGAGI (reference sequence). For the CDR3, the DNA is TGTGCCAGCAGTTACGCCCCCCCGCTCCTATACTTC. As protein: CASSYAPPLLYF.

V usage is TRBV6-1 and J usage is TRBJ1-1; tentative D call: TRBD1 (6 bases). Germline assignment: CDR1 MNHNS and CDR2 SASEGT. V gave up 2 bases and J gave up 5 bases, with 21 bases separating them. This CDR3 spans 17 amino acids. Here the CDR3 reads CASSERTGSGYGTEAFF. The CDR3 nucleotides are TGTGCCAGCAGTGAACGCACAGGGTCGGGGTACGGTACTGAAGCTTTCTTT.

CDR3 in DNA: TGTGCCAGCAGCCCCGGGAGGGGTCCTGCGGCCGGGGAGCTGTTTTTT. Translated, it gives CASSPGRGPAAGELFF. The rearrangement joins TRBV5-6 to TRBJ2-2; TRBD2 aligns across 8 bases. V gave up 4 bases and J gave up 6 bases; unmatched junction bases: 11. CDR3 size: 16 residues. The V gene's germline CDR1 is SGHDT and CDR2 YYEEEE.

The chain recombines TRBV15 with TRBJ2-5, with TRBD2 matching 9 bases. Trimming removed 9 bases from V and 3 bases from J; junction bases left unmatched: 11. This CDR3 spans 15 amino acids. In germline, CDR1 is LNHNV, CDR2 YYDKDF (reference sequence). Here the CDR3 DNA reads TGTGCCACAAGGAAGGCGGGAGGGCCGGAAGAGACCCAGTACTTC. This encodes CATRKAGGPEETQYF.

This rearrangement joins TRBV25-1 to TRBJ1-1; no clear D. The CDR3 length is 13 residues. V lost 8 bases, J lost 0 bases, and 10 bases lay in between. Germline V gene lookup returns CDR1 MGHDK and CDR2 SYGVNS. The CDR3 sequence is CASGLGMNTEAFF. The CDR3 region has the DNA TGTGCCAGCGGACTAGGGATGAACACTGAAGCTTTCTTT.